A single T cell receptor beta chain is shown here with its context. The antigen remains unidentified. Repertoires were generated with immunoSEQ multiplex PCR, while TCRdb's copy carries only in-frame clones and drops some. The top ten clones hold approximately 5.3% of a sample with more than 140,000 clones, around nine tenths of them seen once. This entry comes from a study of T cell responses to AZD1222 COVID-19 vaccine. The study, taken as a whole, reports: Clonal diversity was possibly underestimated, and the donors were mostly white British, with more females. Of the AZD1222 recipients, only 5 to 7 were seropositive at baseline.

The V gene end was trimmed by 3 bases and the J gene end by 0 bases; junction bases not matched to a gene: 7. The CDR3 extends over 17 amino acids. Germline values: CDR1 LNHDA, CDR2 SQIVND (reference sequence). The TCR was taken from an adult in good health. The chain carries TRBV19 and TRBJ2-3; 9 bases are shared with TRBD2. The sample in question was peripheral blood, obtained on day 0 of AZD1222 vaccination. This chain's CDR3 is CASSIGWLAGSTDTQYF. The CDR3 nucleotides are TGTGCCAGTAGTATTGGTTGGCTAGCGGGGAGCACAGATACGCAGTATTTT.